The 25 T cell receptor beta chains listed next were all sequenced from one sample in a study of patients and donors after allogeneic stem cell transplantation. A single record per CDR3 protein comes from TCRdb applying MiXCR to the RT-PCR reads. The repertoire holds 800,000 to 1,000,000 distinct CDR3 sequences, with about a sixth as singletons. The specimen sequenced was blood, either unsorted or a sorted T cell fraction (not recorded which). The receptors stem from a human donor who was either an allogeneic HSCT recipient or a stem cell or donor lymphocyte infusion donor (not recorded which). It is not recorded whose cells these are; they may come from a transplant donor.

The chain joins TRBV24-1 to TRBJ1-1; D may be TRBD1 (6 bases). CDR1 is KGHDR and CDR2 is SFDVKD in the germline V gene. Trimming left V 4 bases short and J 3 bases short, with 17 bases between. The CDR3 covers 16 residues. The CDR3 loop reads CATSDGHSTGHTEAFF. DNA for the CDR3: TGTGCCACCAGTGACGGACACTCCACAGGGCACACTGAAGCTTTCTTT.

The CDR3 sequence is CSARHPRLAGGNEQYF. The CDR3 bases are TGCAGTGCTAGACACCCCCGGCTAGCGGGAGGTAACGAGCAGTACTTC. The chain is built from TRBV20-1 and TRBJ2-7; 11 positions match TRBD2. CDR3 length: 16 amino acids. Germline V gene data show CDR1 as DFQATT and CDR2 as SNEGSKA (reference sequence). V was clipped by 2 bases and J by 5 bases; unmatched bases: 11.

The CDR3 reads CASAGDRGFSGANVLTF. The CDR3, as DNA: TGTGCCAGCGCCGGGGACAGGGGTTTCTCTGGGGCCAACGTCCTGACTTTC. The V and J genes are TRBV3-1 and TRBJ2-6; 10 nucleotides match TRBD1. Germline lookup yields CDR1 LGHDT and CDR2 YNNKEL (reference sequence). Losses at the gene ends were 8 bases for V and 0 bases for J; bases not matched to a gene: 7. The CDR3 sequence is 17 residues long.

V and J are TRBV5-8 and TRBJ1-1; D perhaps matches TRBD1 (6 bases). Germline V gene data show CDR1 as SGHTS and CDR2 as YDEGEE. This CDR3 has 14 residues. Trimming left V 4 bases short and J 1 base short, with 11 bases between. The DNA of the CDR3 is TGTGCCAGCAGCACAGGGTTTTCGAACACTGAAGCTTTCTTT. Its protein product is CASSTGFSNTEAFF. Drawing the rest from reference TRBV5-8 and TRBJ1-1, the complete variable domain is EAGVTQSPTHLIKTRGQQATLRCSPISGHTSVYWYQQALGLGLQFLLWYDEGEERNRGNFPPRFSGRQFPNYSSELNVNALELEDSALYLCASSTGFSNTEAFFGQGTRLTVV.

V usage is TRBV6-4 and J usage is TRBJ2-2; possibly TRBD1 for D (5 bases). CDR3 length: 16 residues. V dropped 4 bases and J dropped 0 bases, with 12 bases sitting between them. Germline CDR1 is MRHNA and CDR2 is SNTAGT. CDR3 in DNA: TGTGCCAGCAGTGGTGACAGCTGGTCGAACACCGGGGAGCTGTTTTTT. This codes for CASSGDSWSNTGELFF.

This clonotype was detected only a few times. This chain connects TRBV18 to TRBJ2-1, with D unclear. The CDR3 is 14 amino acids. CDR1 KGHSH and CDR2 LQKENI come from the germline V gene. V gave up 4 bases and J gave up 0 bases, with 7 bases separating them. The CDR3 sequence: CASSRSVSYNEQFF. CDR3 nucleotide sequence: TGTGCCAGCTCACGCTCCGTCTCCTACAATGAGCAGTTCTTC.

This clonotype came up a few times. This rearrangement joins TRBV7-9 to TRBJ1-2, with D possibly TRBD1 on 5 matching bases. Trimming cost V 5 bases and J 8 bases, with 15 bases left between them. Germline lookup yields CDR1 SEHNR and CDR2 FQNEAQ (reference sequence). CDR3 length equals 13 residues. DNA for the CDR3: TGTGCCAGCAGCCAGACAACTTGGGACGGCTACACCTTC. It encodes CASSQTTWDGYTF.

This clonotype showed up many times. The V and J genes are TRBV12-3 or TRBV12-4 and TRBJ1-5; 7 nucleotides agree with TRBD1. V lost 7 bases, J lost 4 bases, and 7 bases stayed unmatched. CDR3 length: 14 amino acids. The CDR3 coding sequence is TGTGCCAGCAACCAACAGGGGAAAAATCAGCCCCAGCATTTT. It is translated as CASNQQGKNQPQHF.

The chain has TRBV19 and TRBJ1-3; a possible D gene is TRBD1 (6 bases). V was trimmed by 5 bases and J by 4 bases, leaving 15 bases between them. The CDR3 sequence is 15 residues long. The germline V gene encodes CDR1 LNHDA and CDR2 SQIVND (reference sequence). CDR3 protein: CASSHRVVSGNTIYF. CDR3 nucleotides: TGTGCCAGTAGTCACAGGGTTGTTAGCGGAAACACCATATATTTT.

The gene calls are TRBV20-1 and TRBJ1-2; possibly TRBD1 for D (5 bases). The CDR3 consists of 13 residues. Trimming took 0 bases from V and 8 from J, leaving 13 bases between them. Germline V lookup: CDR1 DFQATT, CDR2 SNEGSKA (reference sequence). In DNA, the CDR3 is TGCAGTGCTAGAGATGTCCTGGGGACGGGCTACACCTTC. Amino acids: CSARDVLGTGYTF.

This clonotype appeared many times. The chain joins TRBV12-3 or TRBV12-4 to TRBJ2-2, with TRBD2 matching 7 bases. This CDR3 region has 17 residues. Losses at the gene ends were 5 bases for V and 0 bases for J; bases not matched to a gene: 9. The CDR3 spells CASSPRAGPANTGELFF. As DNA, the CDR3 is TGTGCCAGCAGTCCGAGAGCGGGACCCGCGAACACCGGGGAGCTGTTTTTT.

This clonotype was observed a few times. The chain joins TRBV7-9 to TRBJ1-4; D ambiguous. CDR1 and CDR2 (germline): SEHNR, FQNEAQ (reference sequence). V gave up 10 bases and J gave up 3 bases, with 12 bases separating them. This CDR3 is 13 amino acids long. The CDR3 nucleotides read TGTGCCACCTGGGCTAGAGCTAATGAAAAACTGTTTTTT. Its protein product is CATWARANEKLFF.

The V call is TRBV11-3, the J call TRBJ1-6, with D perhaps matching TRBD1 (6 bases). Germline CDR1 and CDR2: SGHNT and YENEEA. V lost 3 bases, J lost 7 bases, and 13 bases lay in between. The CDR3 runs 15 residues. This CDR3 reads CASSFKSGANSPLHF. The CDR3 bases are TGTGCCAGCAGCTTTAAGTCGGGGGCCAATTCACCCCTCCACTTT.

The rearrangement uses TRBV9 and TRBJ2-5; D is perhaps TRBD1 or TRBD2 (5 bases each). The germline V gene has CDR1 SGDLS and CDR2 YYNGEE. V gave up 4 bases and J gave up 2 bases, with 15 bases separating them. The CDR3 runs to 15 residues. The CDR3 coding sequence is TGTGCCAGCAGCACTCGCCGGGACCAACAAGAGACCCAGTACTTC. Protein product: CASSTRRDQQETQYF.

This clonotype has only a few counts. The chain recombines TRBV27 with TRBJ2-1, with TRBD2 as a possible D gene (6 bases). V was cut by 1 base and J by 2 bases, with 9 bases left in between. CDR3 length: 15 amino acids. Germline-derived CDR1 and CDR2 are MNHEY and SMNVEV (reference sequence). CDR3 region: CASSLLGLAYNEQFF. The CDR3 DNA is TGTGCCAGCAGTTTATTGGGACTCGCCTACAATGAGCAGTTCTTC.

The chain has TRBV20-1 and TRBJ2-2, with D unclear. Germline V gene lookup returns CDR1 DFQATT and CDR2 SNEGSKA (reference sequence). Trimming cost V 5 bases and J 4 bases, with 14 bases left between them. The CDR3 consists of 14 residues. CDR3 amino acids: CSALKGGGTGELFF. DNA of the CDR3: TGCAGTGCTCTGAAGGGTGGTGGCACCGGGGAGCTGTTTTTT.

This clonotype was detected many times. V usage is TRBV20-1 and J usage is TRBJ2-7; D gene ambiguous. The germline gives CDR1 DFQATT, CDR2 SNEGSKA (reference sequence). CDR3 length: 14 amino acids. Trimming pared 4 bases from V and 7 bases from J, leaving 20 bases between. This CDR3 is CSATGRNSLGEQYF. DNA for the CDR3: TGCAGTGCTACGGGTAGGAACAGCCTTGGTGAGCAGTACTTC.

This clonotype was seen many times. This chain connects TRBV7-9 to TRBJ1-2; a possible D gene is TRBD1 (6 bases). Germline loops: CDR1 SEHNR, CDR2 FQNEAQ (reference sequence). The CDR3 spans 11 residues. The V and J ends lost 7 bases and 7 bases respectively, with 10 bases between them. CDR3 protein: CASTSGAGYTF. In DNA, the CDR3 is TGTGCCAGCACCTCAGGGGCTGGCTACACCTTC. The full variable domain, completed using reference TRBV7-9 and TRBJ1-2, is DTGVSQNPRHKITKRGQNVTFRCDPISEHNRLYWYRQTLGQGPEFLTYFQNEAQLEKSRLLSDRFSAERPKGSFSTLEIQRTEQGDSAMYLCASTSGAGYTFGSGTRLTVV.

In this sample, this clonotype turned up a few times. The genes are TRBV3-1 and TRBJ2-1, with 11 bases that match TRBD2. CDR3 length: 16 amino acids. Germline V gene data show CDR1 as LGHDT and CDR2 as YNNKEL (reference sequence). The ends lost 4 bases at V and 6 bases at J; junction bases unmatched: 8. The CDR3 region is CASSPIAGGPGNEQFF. For the CDR3, the DNA is TGTGCCAGCAGCCCTATAGCGGGAGGGCCTGGCAATGAGCAGTTCTTC.

This clonotype has just a few counts. This chain uses TRBV12-3 or TRBV12-4 with TRBJ2-1; 10 bases align to TRBD2. The CDR3 sequence is 16 residues long. With V trimmed by 6 bases and J by 7 bases, 12 bases remained unmatched. This CDR3 is CASSFQRGGIPNEQFF. The CDR3 coding sequence is TGTGCCAGCAGCTTCCAGCGGGGGGGCATCCCTAATGAGCAGTTCTTC.

This clonotype has more than one count but fewer than ten. The chain recombines TRBV5-1 with TRBJ1-5, with a weak D call TRBD1 (5 bases). CDR1 and CDR2 from the germline V gene are SGHRS and YFSETQ. The CDR3 consists of 14 residues. Trimming stripped 4 bases from V and 7 bases from J, with 15 bases between. The CDR3 DNA reads TGCGCCAGCAGCCCGGACCTAGGGGACCAGCCCCAGCATTTT. Its translation: CASSPDLGDQPQHF.

This clonotype has a handful of counts. V is TRBV20-1 and J is TRBJ1-2; 7 bases align to TRBD1. This CDR3 has 16 amino acids. Germline CDR1 and CDR2: DFQATT and SNEGSKA (reference sequence). The V segment lost 4 bases and the J segment 4 bases; nucleotides outside the gene matches: 15. This CDR3 reads CSAMPGQLRTIYGYTF. The CDR3, as DNA: TGCAGTGCTATGCCGGGACAGCTGAGGACTATCTATGGCTACACCTTC.

There are a few counts of this clonotype. This chain connects TRBV5-1 to TRBJ1-6; 7 bases map to TRBD1. CDR1 SGHRS and CDR2 YFSETQ come from the germline V gene. Germline trimming cut 2 bases from V and 5 bases from J; bases unmatched to any gene: 4. CDR3 length: 15 amino acids. CDR3 region: CASSLQTGDNSPLHF. CDR3 DNA sequence: TGCGCCAGCAGCTTACAAACAGGGGATAATTCACCCCTCCACTTT.

The chain employs TRBV5-1 and TRBJ2-3, with 7 bases fitting TRBD2. V gave up 2 bases and J gave up 4 bases; unmatched junction bases: 13. In germline, CDR1 is SGHRS, CDR2 YFSETQ. The CDR3 covers 17 residues. Here the CDR3 reads CASSLTVGGSRSDTQYF. The CDR3 DNA sequence: TGCGCCAGCAGCTTAACGGTGGGCGGGAGTCGGTCAGATACGCAGTATTTT. Combining the CDR3 with reference TRBV5-1 and TRBJ2-3 gives the whole variable domain KAGVTQTPRYLIKTRGQQVTLSCSPISGHRSVSWYQQTPGQGLQFLFEYFSETQRNKGNFPGRFSGRQFSNSRSEMNVSTLELGDSALYLCASSLTVGGSRSDTQYFGPGTRLTVL.

This chain joins TRBV9 and TRBJ1-2; no clear D. With 4 bases removed from V and 8 bases from J, the gap between germline ends came to 9 bases. Germline CDR1 reads SGDLS; CDR2 reads YYNGEE. This CDR3 region has 11 residues. The CDR3 bases are TGTGCCAGCAGCCCGGGTTGGGGCTACACCTTC. The encoded protein is CASSPGWGYTF.